The next 18 T cell receptor beta chains were all read from a single sample in a study of T cells in Graves' hyperthyroidism and ophthalmopathy. RNA transcripts served as the template for amplifying TCR beta CDR3 regions. The HTBI primer set served for first-round RT-PCR of the TCR CDR3. TCRdb processed the multiplex PCR reads anew with MiXCR; each CDR3 protein has one entry. This table holds hundreds of thousands of distinct CDR3 sequences, just under 20% found once. Input material: blood. The receptors stem from a middle-aged man with Graves' ophthalmopathy.

This clonotype was seen ten or more times. The V call is TRBV11-2, the J call TRBJ2-5; 8 nucleotides agree with TRBD2. Unmatched junction bases numbered 6, after V lost 3 bases and J lost 3 bases. CDR1 and CDR2 (germline): SGHAT, FQNNGV. CDR3 length: 15 residues. CDR3 sequence (DNA): TGTGCCAGCAGCTTGACGGGGGGGGCCAAAGAGACCCAGTACTTC. It translates to CASSLTGGAKETQYF.

In its sample, this clonotype was seen many times. V and J are TRBV5-1 and TRBJ2-3; D uncertain. CDR3 length equals 13 residues. Germline values: CDR1 SGHRS, CDR2 YFSETQ. V lost 2 bases and J lost 3, with 7 bases in between. CDR3 DNA: TGCGCCAGCAGCTTTGATGAGACAGATACGCAGTATTTT. As protein: CASSFDETDTQYF.

The table lists this clonotype with many counts. The chain carries TRBV28 and TRBJ2-7, with D possibly TRBD2 on 6 matching bases. Germline V CDR1 and CDR2: MDHEN, SYDVKM. This CDR3 spans 13 amino acids. V dropped 3 bases and J dropped 3 bases, with 9 bases sitting between them. CDR3 DNA: TGTGCCAGCAGTTTGGGACTCTACTACGAGCAGTACTTC. As protein: CASSLGLYYEQYF.

V gene TRBV28 combines with J gene TRBJ2-1; D possibly matches TRBD1 or TRBD2 (6 bases each). Germline CDR1 reads MDHEN; CDR2 reads SYDVKM. Trimming left V 10 bases short and J 7 bases short, with 23 bases between. CDR3 size: 15 residues. The CDR3 spells CATRRRRGERNEQFF. The CDR3 DNA reads as TGTGCCACCCGACGACGGAGGGGGGAACGGAATGAGCAGTTCTTC.

The genes are TRBV15 and TRBJ1-4, with D perhaps TRBD1 (5 bases). The V end was cut by 3 bases, the J end by 1 base, with 12 bases between. This CDR3 spans 16 amino acids. The germline V gene has CDR1 LNHNV and CDR2 YYDKDF (reference sequence). The CDR3 region is CATSRRGDGTNEKLFF. CDR3 in DNA: TGTGCCACCAGCAGGCGGGGGGATGGAACTAATGAAAAACTGTTTTTT.

The chain is built from TRBV3-1 and TRBJ2-2; D perhaps matches TRBD2 (5 bases). Between the trimmed V and J ends, which lost 3 bases and 7 bases, there was a span of 18 bases. This CDR3 is 16 amino acids long. Germline V gene sequence: CDR1 LGHDT, CDR2 YNNKEL (reference sequence). CDR3 sequence (DNA): TGTGCCAGCAGCCACGCCCTCGCTGAGGGTGACGGGGAGCTGTTTTTT. The encoded protein is CASSHALAEGDGELFF.

This chain connects TRBV2 to TRBJ1-4; the D is unclear. The V gene lost 6 bases and the J gene lost 6 bases, with 8 bases spanning the gap. The germline gives CDR1 SNHLY, CDR2 FYNNEI. This CDR3 region has 12 residues. The chain's CDR3 is CASRGSHEKLFF. CDR3 in DNA: TGTGCCAGCAGGGGCAGTCATGAAAAACTGTTTTTT.

The V and J genes are TRBV6-2 or TRBV6-3 and TRBJ2-1, with 7 positions matching TRBD2. The V gene end was trimmed by 0 bases and the J gene end by 10 bases; junction bases not matched to a gene: 12. Germline CDR1 MNHEY, CDR2 SVGEGT. The CDR3 spans 16 residues. CDR3 in DNA: TGTGCCAGCAGTTACTCCAGTTGGGTAGCGGGTTCGGAGCAGTTCTTC. It specifies CASSYSSWVAGSEQFF.

This rearrangement joins TRBV12-5 to TRBJ2-5, with 14 nucleotides matching TRBD2. The CDR3 is 16 amino acids. Trimming at V came to 8 bases and at J to 3 bases, leaving 8 bases not matched to a gene. The germline CDR1 and CDR2 sequences are LGHNT and FRNRAP. The CDR3 spells CASRMGLAGEEETQYF. In DNA form, the CDR3 reads TGTGCTAGTAGGATGGGACTAGCGGGAGAAGAAGAGACCCAGTACTTC.

This clonotype was recorded at least ten times. The chain recombines TRBV11-2 with TRBJ2-4; D call uncertain. The germline V gene encodes CDR1 SGHAT and CDR2 FQNNGV. Trimming shortened V by 8 bases and J by 0 bases, and 8 bases separated the two germline ends. The CDR3 extends over 13 amino acids. The CDR3 protein is CASVGAAKNIQYF. CDR3 sequence (DNA): TGTGCCAGCGTGGGTGCAGCCAAAAACATTCAGTACTTC.

The V gene is TRBV4-3, the J gene TRBJ2-3; D unresolved. The CDR3 runs 13 residues. Germline assignment: CDR1 LGHNA and CDR2 YSLEER. V was clipped by 0 bases and J by 5 bases, with 6 bases between them. CDR3 in amino acids: CASSQEEGDTQYF. The DNA of the CDR3 is TGCGCCAGCAGCCAAGAAGAAGGAGATACGCAGTATTTT.

This clonotype was detected ten times or more. The rearrangement uses TRBV27 and TRBJ1-1; a possible D gene is TRBD1 (5 bases). The V end was cut by 1 base, the J end by 5 bases, with 20 bases between. Germline loops: CDR1 MNHEY, CDR2 SMNVEV (reference sequence). This CDR3 spans 17 amino acids. The CDR3 nucleotides read TGTGCCAGCAGTTTATTCGCTTCAACAGGCAGACGTACTGAAGCTTTCTTT. Encoded protein: CASSLFASTGRRTEAFF.

This clonotype appeared many times. The chain uses TRBV12-3 or TRBV12-4 and TRBJ2-1; 7 bases fit TRBD1. The ends lost 5 bases at V and 0 bases at J; junction bases unmatched: 7. The CDR3 spans 16 residues. The CDR3 coding sequence is TGTGCCAGCAGTCCCAGACAGGGCCGCTCCTACAATGAGCAGTTCTTC. This encodes CASSPRQGRSYNEQFF.

The chain joins TRBV4-2 to TRBJ2-3; D gene ambiguous. Trimming removed 1 base from V and 6 bases from J, with 11 bases in between. The CDR3 is 14 amino acids. The V gene's germline CDR1 is LGHNA and CDR2 YNFKEQ. The CDR3 here is CASSQAYYQDTQYF. The CDR3, as DNA: TGTGCCAGCAGCCAAGCCTACTATCAGGATACGCAGTATTTT.

The sample holds many counts of this clonotype. Its ends do not fully match the called genes, so a read error is possible. The rearrangement joins TRBV12-3 or TRBV12-4 to TRBJ2-1; weak D call: TRBD2 (5 bases). The CDR3 is 15 amino acids. CDR3 region: CASSPTVTGYTEQFF. In DNA, the CDR3 is TGTGCCAGCAGCCCGACGGTGACGGGGTACACTGAGCAGTTCTTC.

This clonotype showed up just a few times. The chain links TRBV19 to TRBJ2-5; D may correspond to TRBD1 or TRBD2 (5 bases each). CDR3 size: 15 residues. Germline V gene sequence: CDR1 LNHDA, CDR2 SQIVND (reference sequence). Trimming stripped 5 bases from V and 5 bases from J, with 18 bases between. The CDR3 bases are TGTGCCAGTAGTCCTACCGGGTCCGAGGGGGAGACCCAGTACTTC. It is translated as CASSPTGSEGETQYF.

The chain is built from TRBV3-1 and TRBJ1-6; no definite D call. CDR1 and CDR2 from the germline V gene are LGHDT and YNNKEL (reference sequence). The CDR3 has 15 residues. Trimming cost V 1 base and J 9 bases, with 13 bases left between them. CDR3: CASSQVYKAGSPLHF. CDR3 DNA sequence: TGTGCCAGCAGCCAAGTATATAAGGCGGGTTCACCCCTCCACTTT.

The genes are TRBV13 and TRBJ1-1; D unclear. The V end lost 5 bases, the J end lost 3 bases, and 19 bases lay between the germline ends. The CDR3 covers 16 residues. In germline, CDR1 is PRHDT, CDR2 FYEKMQ (reference sequence). The CDR3 loop is CASSIRGPRTDTEAFF. Written as DNA, the CDR3 is TGTGCCAGCAGCATAAGAGGTCCCAGAACGGACACTGAAGCTTTCTTT.